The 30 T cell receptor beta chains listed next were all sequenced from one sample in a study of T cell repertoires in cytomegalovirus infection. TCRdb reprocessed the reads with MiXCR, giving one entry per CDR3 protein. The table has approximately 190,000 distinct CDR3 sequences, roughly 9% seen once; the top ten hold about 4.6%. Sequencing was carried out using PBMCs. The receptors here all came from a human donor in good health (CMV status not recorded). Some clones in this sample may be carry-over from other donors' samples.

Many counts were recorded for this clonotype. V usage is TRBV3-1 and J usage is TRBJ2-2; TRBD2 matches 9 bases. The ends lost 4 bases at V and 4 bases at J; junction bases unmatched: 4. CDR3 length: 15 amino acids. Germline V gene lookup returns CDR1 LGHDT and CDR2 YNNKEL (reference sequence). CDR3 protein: CASSPASGVTGELFF. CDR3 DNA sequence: TGTGCCAGCAGCCCCGCTAGCGGGGTCACCGGGGAGCTGTTTTTT. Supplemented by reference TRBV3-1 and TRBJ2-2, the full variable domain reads DTAVSQTPKYLVTQMGNDKSIKCEQNLGHDTMYWYKQDSKKFLKIMFSYNNKELIINETVPNRFSPKSPDKAHLNLHINSLELGDSAVYFCASSPASGVTGELFFGEGSRLTVL.

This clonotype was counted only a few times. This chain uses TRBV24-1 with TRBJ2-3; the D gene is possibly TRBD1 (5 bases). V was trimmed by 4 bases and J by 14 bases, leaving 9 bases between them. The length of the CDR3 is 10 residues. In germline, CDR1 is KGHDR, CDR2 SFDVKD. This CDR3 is CATSDRVLYF. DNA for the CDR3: TGTGCCACCAGTGACAGGGTACTGTATTTT.

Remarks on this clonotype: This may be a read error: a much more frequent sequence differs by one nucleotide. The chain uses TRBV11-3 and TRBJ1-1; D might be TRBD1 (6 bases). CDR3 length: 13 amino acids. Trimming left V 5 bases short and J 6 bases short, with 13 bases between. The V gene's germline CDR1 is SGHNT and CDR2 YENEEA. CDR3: CASSARDNAEAFF. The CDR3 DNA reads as TGTGCCAGCAGCGCGAGGGACAACGCTGAAGCTTTCTTT.

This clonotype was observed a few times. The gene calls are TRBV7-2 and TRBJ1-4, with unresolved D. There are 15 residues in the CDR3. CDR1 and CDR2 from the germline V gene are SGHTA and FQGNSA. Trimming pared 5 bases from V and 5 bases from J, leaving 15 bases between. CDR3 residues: CASSPGPSGNEKLFF. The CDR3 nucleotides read TGTGCCAGCAGCCCGGGCCCCTCGGGGAATGAAAAACTGTTTTTT.

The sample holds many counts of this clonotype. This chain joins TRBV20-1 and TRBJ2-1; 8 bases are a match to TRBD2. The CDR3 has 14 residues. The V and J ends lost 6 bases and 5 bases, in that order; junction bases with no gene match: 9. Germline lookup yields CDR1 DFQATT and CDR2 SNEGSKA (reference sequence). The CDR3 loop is CSARELAADNEQFF. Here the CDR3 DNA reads TGCAGTGCCCGGGAACTAGCGGCGGACAATGAGCAGTTCTTC.

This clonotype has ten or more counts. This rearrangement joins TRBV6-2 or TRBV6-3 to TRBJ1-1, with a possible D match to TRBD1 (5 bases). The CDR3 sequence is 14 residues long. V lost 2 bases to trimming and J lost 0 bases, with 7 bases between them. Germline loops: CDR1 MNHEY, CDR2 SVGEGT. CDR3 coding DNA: TGTGCCAGCAGTTACCAGGGACTGAACACTGAAGCTTTCTTT. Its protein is CASSYQGLNTEAFF.

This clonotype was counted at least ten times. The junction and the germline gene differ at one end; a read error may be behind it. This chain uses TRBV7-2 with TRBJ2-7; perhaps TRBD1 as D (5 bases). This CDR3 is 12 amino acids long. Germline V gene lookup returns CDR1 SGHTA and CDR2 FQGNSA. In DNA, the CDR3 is TGTGCCAGCAAATTTACTGGGGCCATACAGGACTTC. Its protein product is CASKFTGAIQDF.

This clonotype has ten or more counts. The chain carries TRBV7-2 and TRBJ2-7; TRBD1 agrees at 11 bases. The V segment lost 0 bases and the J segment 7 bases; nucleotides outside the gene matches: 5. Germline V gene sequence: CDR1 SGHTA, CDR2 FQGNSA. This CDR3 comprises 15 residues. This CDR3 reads CASSLAGQGAPEQYF. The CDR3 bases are TGTGCCAGCAGCTTAGCTGGACAGGGGGCGCCTGAGCAGTACTTC.

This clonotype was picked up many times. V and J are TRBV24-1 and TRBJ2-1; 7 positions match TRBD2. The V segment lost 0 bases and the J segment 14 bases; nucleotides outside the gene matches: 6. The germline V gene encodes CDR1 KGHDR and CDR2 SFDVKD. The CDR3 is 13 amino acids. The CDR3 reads CATSDLFREDKFF. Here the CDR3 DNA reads TGTGCCACCAGTGATTTGTTCCGGGAGGATAAGTTCTTC.

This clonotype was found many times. CDR3 amino acids: CASFTSGGATSSYNEQFF. Written as DNA, the CDR3 is TGTGCCAGCTTCACTAGCGGGGGGGCGACAAGCTCCTACAATGAGCAGTTCTTC. The chain carries TRBV28 and TRBJ2-1; TRBD2 matches 13 bases. Unmatched junction bases numbered 10, after V lost 8 bases and J lost 0 bases. The CDR3 runs 18 residues. Germline CDR1 reads MDHEN; CDR2 reads SYDVKM.

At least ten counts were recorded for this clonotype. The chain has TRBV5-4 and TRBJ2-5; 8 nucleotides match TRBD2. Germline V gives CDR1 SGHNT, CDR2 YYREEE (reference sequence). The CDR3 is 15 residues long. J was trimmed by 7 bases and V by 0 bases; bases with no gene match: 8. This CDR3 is CASSLGAGESGTQYF. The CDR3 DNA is TGTGCCAGCAGCTTGGGAGCGGGAGAATCGGGGACCCAGTACTTC.

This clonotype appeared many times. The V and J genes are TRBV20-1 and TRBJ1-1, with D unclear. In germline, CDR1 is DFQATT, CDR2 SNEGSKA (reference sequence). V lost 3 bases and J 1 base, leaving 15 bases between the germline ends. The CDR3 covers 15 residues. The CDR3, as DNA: TGCAGTGCTAGGGCCGGGAACCTAGGGAACACTGAAGCTTTCTTT. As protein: CSARAGNLGNTEAFF.

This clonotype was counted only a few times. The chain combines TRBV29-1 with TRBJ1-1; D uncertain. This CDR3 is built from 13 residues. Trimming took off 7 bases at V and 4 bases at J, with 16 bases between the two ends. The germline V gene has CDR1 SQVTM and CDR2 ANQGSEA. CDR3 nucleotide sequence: TGCAGCGCCGGAGAGGGCCCTGGCACTGAAGCTTTCTTT. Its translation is CSAGEGPGTEAFF. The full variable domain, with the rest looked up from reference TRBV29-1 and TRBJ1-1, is SAVISQKPSRDICQRGTSLTIQCQVDSQVTMMFWYRQQPGQSLTLIATANQGSEATYESGFVIDKFPISRPNLTFSTLTVSNMSPEDSSIYLCSAGEGPGTEAFFGQGTRLTVV.

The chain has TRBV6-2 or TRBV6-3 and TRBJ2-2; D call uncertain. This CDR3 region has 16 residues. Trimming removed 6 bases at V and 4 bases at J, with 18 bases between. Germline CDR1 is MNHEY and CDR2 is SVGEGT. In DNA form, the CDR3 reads TGTGCCAGCAGACGACAAACTATTCTCGGCACCGGGGAGCTGTTTTTT. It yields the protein CASRRQTILGTGELFF.

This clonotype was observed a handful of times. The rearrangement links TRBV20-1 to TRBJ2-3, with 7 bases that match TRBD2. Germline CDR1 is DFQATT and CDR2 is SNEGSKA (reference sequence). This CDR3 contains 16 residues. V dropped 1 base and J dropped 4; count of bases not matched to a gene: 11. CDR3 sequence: CSARGQTSSRADTQYF. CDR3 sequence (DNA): TGCAGTGCTAGAGGCCAGACTAGCAGCAGGGCAGATACGCAGTATTTT.

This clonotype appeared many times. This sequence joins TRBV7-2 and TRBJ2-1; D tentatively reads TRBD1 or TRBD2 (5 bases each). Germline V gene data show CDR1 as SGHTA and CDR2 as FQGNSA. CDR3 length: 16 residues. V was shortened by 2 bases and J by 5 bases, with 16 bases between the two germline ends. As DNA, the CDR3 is TGTGCCAGCAGCTTAATGGGTGGGGACCAAAACAATGAGCAGTTCTTC. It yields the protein CASSLMGGDQNNEQFF.

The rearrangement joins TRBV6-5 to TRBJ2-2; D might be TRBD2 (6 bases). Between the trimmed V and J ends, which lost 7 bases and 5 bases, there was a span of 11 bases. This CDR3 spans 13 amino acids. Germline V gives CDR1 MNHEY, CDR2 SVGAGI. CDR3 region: CASMGGGTGELFF. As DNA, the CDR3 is TGTGCCAGCATGGGAGGTGGAACCGGGGAGCTGTTTTTT.

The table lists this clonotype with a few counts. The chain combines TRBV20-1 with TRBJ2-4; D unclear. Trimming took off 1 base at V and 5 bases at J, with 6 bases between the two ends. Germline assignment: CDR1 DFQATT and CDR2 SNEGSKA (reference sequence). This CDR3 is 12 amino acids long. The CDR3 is CSARGPENIQYF. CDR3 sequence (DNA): TGCAGTGCTAGAGGACCGGAAAACATTCAGTACTTC.

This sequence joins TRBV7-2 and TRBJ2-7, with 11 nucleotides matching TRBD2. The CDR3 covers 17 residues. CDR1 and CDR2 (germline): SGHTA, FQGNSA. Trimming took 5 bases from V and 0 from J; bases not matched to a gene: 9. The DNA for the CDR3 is TGTGCCAGCAGCCAGAGGACTAGCGGGTGGAGCTCCTACGAGCAGTACTTC. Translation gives CASSQRTSGWSSYEQYF.

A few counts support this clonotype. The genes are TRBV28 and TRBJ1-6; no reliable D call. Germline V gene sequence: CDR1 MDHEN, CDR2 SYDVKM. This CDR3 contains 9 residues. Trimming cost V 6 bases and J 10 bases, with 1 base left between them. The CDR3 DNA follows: TGTGCCAGCAGCTCACCCCTCCACTTT. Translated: CASSSPLHF.

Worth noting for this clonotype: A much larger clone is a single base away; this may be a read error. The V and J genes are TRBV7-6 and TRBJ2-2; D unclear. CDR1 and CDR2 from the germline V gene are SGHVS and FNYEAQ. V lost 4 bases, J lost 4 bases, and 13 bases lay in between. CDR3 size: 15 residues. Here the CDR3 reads CASSSLVALTGELFF. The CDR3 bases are TGTGCCAGCAGCTCGCTAGTGGCACTCACCGGGGAGCTGTTTTTT.

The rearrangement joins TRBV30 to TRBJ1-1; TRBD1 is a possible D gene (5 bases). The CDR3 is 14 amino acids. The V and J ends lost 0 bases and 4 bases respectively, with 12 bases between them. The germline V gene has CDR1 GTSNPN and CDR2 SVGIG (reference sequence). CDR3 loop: CAWSVWGSSTEAFF. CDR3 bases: TGTGCCTGGAGTGTATGGGGGTCCAGCACTGAAGCTTTCTTT. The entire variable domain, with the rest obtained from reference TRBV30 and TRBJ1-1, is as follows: SQTIHQWPATLVQPVGSPLSLECTVEGTSNPNLYWYRQAAGRGLQLLFYSVGIGQISSEVPQNLSASRPQDRQFILSSKKLLLSDSGFYLCAWSVWGSSTEAFFGQGTRLTVV.

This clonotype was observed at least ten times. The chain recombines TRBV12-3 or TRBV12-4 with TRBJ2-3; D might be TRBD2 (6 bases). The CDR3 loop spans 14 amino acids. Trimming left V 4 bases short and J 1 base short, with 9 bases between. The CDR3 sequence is CASSYSGRTDTQYF. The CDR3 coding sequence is TGTGCCAGCAGTTATAGCGGACGCACAGATACGCAGTATTTT.

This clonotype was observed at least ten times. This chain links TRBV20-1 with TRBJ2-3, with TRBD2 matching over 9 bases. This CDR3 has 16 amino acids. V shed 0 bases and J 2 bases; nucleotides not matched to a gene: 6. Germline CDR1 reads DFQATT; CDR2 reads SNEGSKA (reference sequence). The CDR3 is CSARDRASGVTDTQYF. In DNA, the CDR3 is TGCAGTGCTAGAGATCGGGCTAGCGGGGTCACAGATACGCAGTATTTT.

CDR3 nucleotides: TGCAGCGTTGGGGGGGACAGGGAGGGGTTCTACAATGAGCAGTTCTTC. Translating gives CSVGGDREGFYNEQFF. This chain uses TRBV29-1 with TRBJ2-1; 9 bases agree with TRBD1. Germline V CDR1 and CDR2: SQVTM, ANQGSEA. The CDR3 length is 16 residues. V lost 4 bases and J lost 3; bases outside the gene matches: 10.

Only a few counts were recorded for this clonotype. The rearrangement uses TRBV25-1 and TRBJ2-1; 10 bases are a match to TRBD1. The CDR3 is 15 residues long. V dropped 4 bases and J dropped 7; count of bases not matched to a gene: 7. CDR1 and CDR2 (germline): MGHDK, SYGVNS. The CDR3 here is CASSGRDRGKNEQFF. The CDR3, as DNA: TGTGCCAGCAGTGGCCGGGACAGGGGTAAAAATGAGCAGTTCTTC.

The CDR3 coding sequence is TGTGCCAGCAGTCCCCCTAGCTGGAGCTCCTACAATGAGCAGTTCTTC. It encodes CASSPPSWSSYNEQFF. The J gene is TRBJ2-1, the V gene TRBV28; possible D gene TRBD2, 5 bases. The CDR3 is 16 amino acids. V was clipped by 5 bases and J by 0 bases, with 14 bases between them. Germline CDR1 MDHEN, CDR2 SYDVKM.

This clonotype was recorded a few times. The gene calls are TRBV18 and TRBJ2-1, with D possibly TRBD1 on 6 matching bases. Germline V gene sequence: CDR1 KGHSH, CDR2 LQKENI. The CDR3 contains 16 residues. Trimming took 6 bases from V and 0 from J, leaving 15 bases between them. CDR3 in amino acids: CASSQTGTNSYNEQFF. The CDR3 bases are TGTGCCAGCTCGCAAACCGGGACAAACTCCTACAATGAGCAGTTCTTC.

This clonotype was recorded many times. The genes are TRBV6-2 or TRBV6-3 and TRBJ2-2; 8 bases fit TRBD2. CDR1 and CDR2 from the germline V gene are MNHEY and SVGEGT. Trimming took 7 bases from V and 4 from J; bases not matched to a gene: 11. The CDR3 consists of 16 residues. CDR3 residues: CASTLGLAGATGELFF. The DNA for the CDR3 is TGTGCCAGCACCCTCGGACTAGCCGGTGCCACCGGGGAGCTGTTTTTT.

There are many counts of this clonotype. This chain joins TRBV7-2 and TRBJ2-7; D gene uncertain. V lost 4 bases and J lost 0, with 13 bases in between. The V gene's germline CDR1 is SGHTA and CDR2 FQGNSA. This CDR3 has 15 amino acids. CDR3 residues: CASSSIGRASYEQYF. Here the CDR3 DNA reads TGTGCCAGCAGCTCAATAGGACGGGCCTCCTACGAGCAGTACTTC.